The TCR beta chain described here comes from a study of cytomegalovirus exposure and HLA in healthy donors. Donors were drawn from the approximately 120-subject validation cohort, separate from the approximately 700-subject first cohort. TCRdb's copy holds only in-frame clones and misses some; the assay was immunoSEQ multiplex PCR. Of more than 300,000 clones in the sample, about nine tenths were seen once. This clone was recorded once. Antigen specificity is unknown. Overall study results and limits: Reports indicated that the classifier achieved high specificity and sensitivity in diagnosing cytomegalovirus status. A list of approximately 160 TCR beta chains associated with cytomegalovirus was given.

The material sequenced was PBMCs. The clonotype comes from a woman between 18 and 30 years old in good health and CMV-seronegative.

The CDR3 region has the DNA TGTGCCAGCAGCTCGGGGGTTCCGAGCTACGAGCAGTACTTC. Its protein is CASSSGVPSYEQYF. The J gene is TRBJ2-7, the V gene TRBV5-5, with D tentatively TRBD2 (6 bases). Germline CDR1 reads SGHKS; CDR2 reads YYEKEE (reference sequence). This CDR3 has 14 amino acids. The V end was cut by 3 bases, the J end by 3 bases, with 13 bases between.